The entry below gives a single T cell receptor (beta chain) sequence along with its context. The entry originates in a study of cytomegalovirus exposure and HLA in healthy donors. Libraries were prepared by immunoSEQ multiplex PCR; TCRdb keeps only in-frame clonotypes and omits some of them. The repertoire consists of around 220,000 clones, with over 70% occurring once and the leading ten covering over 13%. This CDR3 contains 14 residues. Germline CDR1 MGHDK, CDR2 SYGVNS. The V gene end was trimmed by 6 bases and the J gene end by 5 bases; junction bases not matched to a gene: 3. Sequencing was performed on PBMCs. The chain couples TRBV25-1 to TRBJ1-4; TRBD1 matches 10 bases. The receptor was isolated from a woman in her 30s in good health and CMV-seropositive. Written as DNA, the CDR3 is TGTGCCAGCAGGGCGGGACAGGGGAATGAAAAACTGTTTTTT. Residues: CASRAGQGNEKLFF.